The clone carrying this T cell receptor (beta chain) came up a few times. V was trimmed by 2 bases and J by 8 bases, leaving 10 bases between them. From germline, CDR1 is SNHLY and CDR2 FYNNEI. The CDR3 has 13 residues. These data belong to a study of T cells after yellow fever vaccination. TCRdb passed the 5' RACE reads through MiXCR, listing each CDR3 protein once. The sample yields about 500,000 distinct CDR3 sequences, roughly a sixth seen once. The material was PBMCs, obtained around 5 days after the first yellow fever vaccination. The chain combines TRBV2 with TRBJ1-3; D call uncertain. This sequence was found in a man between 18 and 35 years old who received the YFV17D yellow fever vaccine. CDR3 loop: CASSENRWDTIYF. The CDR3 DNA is TGTGCCAGCAGTGAAAATAGGTGGGACACCATATATTTT.